This T cell receptor (beta chain) comes out of a study of shared clonotypes between healthy human individuals. Background on the study: Donors were two women and a few men aged 18 to 49.

Unmatched junction bases numbered 8, after V lost 8 bases and J lost 6 bases. CDR1 is MNHEY and CDR2 is SMNVEV in the germline V gene (reference sequence). CDR3 size: 13 residues. For this clone: Its target is unknown.

Regarding the study as a whole: Naive subsets generally had larger estimated richness than memory subsets. The generation probabilities recorded for non-shared clonotypes fell below those of clonotypes shared by all four donors.

Deep-level running was used for the assay. The method was immunoSEQ multiplex PCR; TCRdb's version includes in-frame clones alone and lacks a portion of them. Of 550,000 to 800,000 clones in the sample, roughly 91% are singletons; the top ten hold 30% to 40%. Sequencing was done on a sample of memory CD8+ T cells from PBMCs. Subset specified: CD45RO+ cells pooled with CCR7-negative TemRA cells. The chain recombines TRBV27 with TRBJ2-3; TRBD2 matches 7 bases. The clonotype originates from a young man in good health. Some clones in this sample may be carry-over from other donors' samples. In nucleotides, the CDR3 is TGTGCCAGCCGGCGCGGGAGCAGGGATACGCAGTATTTT. It codes for CASRRGSRDTQYF.